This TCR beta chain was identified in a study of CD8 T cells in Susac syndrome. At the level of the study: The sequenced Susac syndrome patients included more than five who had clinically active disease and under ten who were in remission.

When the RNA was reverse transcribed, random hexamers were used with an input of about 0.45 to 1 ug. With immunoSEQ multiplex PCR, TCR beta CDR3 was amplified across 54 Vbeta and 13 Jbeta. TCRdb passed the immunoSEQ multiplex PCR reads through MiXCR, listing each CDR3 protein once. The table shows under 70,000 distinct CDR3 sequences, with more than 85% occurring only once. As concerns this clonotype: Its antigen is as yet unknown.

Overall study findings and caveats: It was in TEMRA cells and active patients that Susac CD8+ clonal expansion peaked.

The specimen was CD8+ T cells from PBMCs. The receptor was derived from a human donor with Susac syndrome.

The CDR3: CSGTGGQDTEAFF. In nucleotides, the CDR3 is TGCAGTGGGACAGGGGGACAGGACACTGAAGCTTTCTTT. The V call is TRBV20-1, the J call TRBJ1-1; 10 bases are a match to TRBD1. Germline V lookup: CDR1 DFQATT, CDR2 SNEGSKA (reference sequence). Trimming at V came to 7 bases and at J to 3 bases, leaving 5 bases not matched to a gene. The CDR3 is 13 amino acids.